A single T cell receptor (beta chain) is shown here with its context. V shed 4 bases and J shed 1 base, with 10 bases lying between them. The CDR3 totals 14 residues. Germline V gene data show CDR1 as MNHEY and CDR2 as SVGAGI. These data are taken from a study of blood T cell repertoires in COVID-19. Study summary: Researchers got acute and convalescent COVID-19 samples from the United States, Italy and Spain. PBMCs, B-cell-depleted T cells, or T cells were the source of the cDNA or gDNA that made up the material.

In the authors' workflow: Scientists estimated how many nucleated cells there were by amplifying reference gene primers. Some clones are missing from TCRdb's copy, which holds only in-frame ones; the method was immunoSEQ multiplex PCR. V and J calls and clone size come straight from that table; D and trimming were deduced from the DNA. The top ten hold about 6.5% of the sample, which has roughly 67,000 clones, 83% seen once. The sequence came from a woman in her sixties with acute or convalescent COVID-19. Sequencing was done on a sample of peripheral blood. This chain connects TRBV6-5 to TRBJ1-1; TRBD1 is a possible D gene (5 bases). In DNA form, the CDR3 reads TGTGCCAGCAGTTTTCGGGGGGGGAACACTGAAGCTTTCTTT. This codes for CASSFRGGNTEAFF.